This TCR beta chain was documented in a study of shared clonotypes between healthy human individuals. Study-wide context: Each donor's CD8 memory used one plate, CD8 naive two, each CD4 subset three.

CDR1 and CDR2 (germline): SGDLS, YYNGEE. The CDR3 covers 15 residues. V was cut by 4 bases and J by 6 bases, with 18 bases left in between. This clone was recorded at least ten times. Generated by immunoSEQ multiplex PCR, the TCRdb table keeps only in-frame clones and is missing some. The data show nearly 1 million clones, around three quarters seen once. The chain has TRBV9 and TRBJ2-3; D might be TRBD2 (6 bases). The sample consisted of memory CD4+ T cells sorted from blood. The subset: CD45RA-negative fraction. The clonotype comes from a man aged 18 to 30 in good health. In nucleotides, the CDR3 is TGTGCCAGCAGCTTGACCGGGACCCGGGGGGATACGCAGTATTTT. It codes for CASSLTGTRGDTQYF.